Below, 10 T cell receptor beta chains from the same sample are listed, as sequenced in a study of blood T cell repertoires in COVID-19. The table came from immunoSEQ multiplex PCR; TCRdb's copy has only in-frame clones and leaves some out. The sample includes about 44,000 clones, about 86% of them seen just once. Sequenced: peripheral blood. The receptors here all came from a human donor in a cohort sampled during active COVID-19.

The gene calls are TRBV18 and TRBJ1-4, with TRBD1 as a possible D gene (6 bases). This CDR3 is built from 16 residues. Deletions cut 1 base from V and 6 bases from J, with 15 bases between. Germline V gene data show CDR1 as KGHSH and CDR2 as LQKENI. CDR3 nucleotide sequence: TGTGCCAGCTCACCACTGGGACGAGGGGGAGATGAAAAACTGTTTTTT. Its protein is CASSPLGRGGDEKLFF.

V and J are TRBV9 and TRBJ1-6, with 7 bases identical to TRBD1. The CDR3 loop spans 16 amino acids. Losses at the gene ends were 2 bases for V and 6 bases for J; bases not matched to a gene: 8. Germline lookup yields CDR1 SGDLS and CDR2 YYNGEE. CDR3 protein: CASSVALRQGNSPLHF. The CDR3 DNA is TGTGCCAGCAGCGTGGCCCTACGACAGGGTAATTCACCCCTCCACTTT.

The chain recombines TRBV9 with TRBJ2-7, with a possible D match to TRBD1 (9 bases). Per the germline V gene, CDR1 is SGDLS and CDR2 is YYNGEE. With 4 bases removed from V and 5 bases from J, the gap between germline ends came to 22 bases. CDR3 length: 16 amino acids. The CDR3 nucleotides are TGTGCCAGCAGCCCCCCGGGAGGGGACAGGGTGGACGAGCAGTACTTC. Translation: CASSPPGGDRVDEQYF. Full variable domain (remainder filled in from reference TRBV9 and TRBJ2-7): DSGVTQTPKHLITATGQRVTLRCSPRSGDLSVYWYQQSLDQGLQFLIQYYNGEERAKGNILERFSAQQFPDLHSELNLSSLELGDSALYFCASSPPGGDRVDEQYFGPGTRLTVT.

V gene TRBV10-2 combines with J gene TRBJ2-2; TRBD1 is a possible D gene (6 bases). From germline, CDR1 is WSHSY and CDR2 SAAADI. V shed 7 bases and J shed 5 bases, with 11 bases lying between them. This CDR3 contains 13 residues. This CDR3 is CASNPQGTGELFF. For the CDR3, the DNA is TGCGCCAGCAACCCACAGGGAACCGGGGAGCTGTTTTTT.

The count of this clone is one. The chain links TRBV5-1 to TRBJ2-4; 9 positions agree with TRBD1. Germline V gene sequence: CDR1 SGHRS, CDR2 YFSETQ. The ends lost 3 bases at V and 8 bases at J; junction bases unmatched: 6. This CDR3 is 14 amino acids long. Here the CDR3 DNA reads TGCGCCAGCAGCTGGGGACAGGGTACGGACATTCAGTACTTC. Translated: CASSWGQGTDIQYF.

The table lists this clone with a few counts. The CDR3 nucleotides are TGTGCCAGTCGGACTGGAGATACGCAGTATTTT. Translating it yields CASRTGDTQYF. V gene TRBV19 combines with J gene TRBJ2-3; TRBD2 is a possible D gene (5 bases). The V gene lost 8 bases and the J gene lost 5 bases, with 8 bases spanning the gap. The CDR3 has 11 amino acids. In germline, CDR1 is LNHDA, CDR2 SQIVND (reference sequence).

The chain is built from TRBV5-4 and TRBJ2-1, with D maybe TRBD2 (5 bases). Germline assignment: CDR1 SGHNT and CDR2 YYREEE (reference sequence). CDR3 length equals 16 residues. V was clipped by 4 bases and J by 4 bases, with 18 bases between them. The CDR3 spells CASSRRPAGGYNEQFF. In nucleotides, the CDR3 is TGTGCCAGCAGCAGGCGGCCCGCGGGTGGTTACAATGAGCAGTTCTTC. The full variable domain, with the rest looked up from reference TRBV5-4 and TRBJ2-1, is ETGVTQSPTHLIKTRGQQVTLRCSSQSGHNTVSWYQQALGQGPQFIFQYYREEENGRGNFPPRFSGLQFPNYSSELNVNALELDDSALYLCASSRRPAGGYNEQFFGPGTRLTVL.

The CDR3 bases are TGCGCCAGCAGCTTGTTACAGGGCGGCACCGATGAGCAGTTCTTC. Protein sequence: CASSLLQGGTDEQFF. The V call is TRBV5-1, the J call TRBJ2-1, with D tentatively TRBD1 (6 bases). The CDR3 has 15 residues. The germline V gene encodes CDR1 SGHRS and CDR2 YFSETQ. Trimming removed 1 base from V and 8 bases from J, with 16 bases in between. The whole variable domain, remainder taken from reference TRBV5-1 and TRBJ2-1, is KAGVTQTPRYLIKTRGQQVTLSCSPISGHRSVSWYQQTPGQGLQFLFEYFSETQRNKGNFPGRFSGRQFSNSRSEMNVSTLELGDSALYLCASSLLQGGTDEQFFGPGTRLTVL.

This rearrangement joins TRBV4-2 to TRBJ1-5, with D possibly TRBD1 on 5 matching bases. The CDR3 has 16 amino acids. With 3 bases removed from V and 3 bases from J, the gap between germline ends came to 15 bases. Germline V gene lookup returns CDR1 LGHNA and CDR2 YNFKEQ. The CDR3 is CASSQNTGYDNQPQHF. The CDR3 DNA is TGTGCCAGCAGCCAGAACACAGGTTATGACAATCAGCCCCAGCATTTT.

The gene calls are TRBV5-8 and TRBJ2-7; TRBD1 aligns across 9 bases. The CDR3 loop spans 13 amino acids. The V segment lost 6 bases and the J segment 3 bases; nucleotides outside the gene matches: 4. Germline V gene lookup returns CDR1 SGHTS and CDR2 YDEGEE. Here the CDR3 reads CASNRGLIYEQYF. The CDR3 region has the DNA TGTGCCAGCAACAGGGGGCTTATCTACGAGCAGTACTTC.